Listed below are T cell receptor beta chains from one sample, sequenced in a study of blood T cell repertoires in COVID-19. The method was immunoSEQ multiplex PCR; TCRdb's version includes in-frame clones alone and lacks a portion of them. The sample includes more than 20,000 clones, over 70% of them seen just once. The sample consisted of peripheral blood. These receptor sequences come from a human donor with active COVID-19. The donor label of this sample is uncertain. Both conserved end residues are part of each CDR3. A D gene is named only where the DNA matches it firmly. Only some rows state a clone size, as once, few, many or a class for expanded clones.

>TRBV28|-|14|TRBJ2-2|-
TGTGCCAGCAGCCCAGGGGCGAACACCGGGGAGCTGTTTTTT
CASSPGANTGELFF
>TRBV5-6|once|14|TRBJ1-2|-
TGTGCCAGCAGCCCAGGGATAACAGGCAACGGCTACACCTTC
CASSPGITGNGYTF
>TRBV5-4|once|16|TRBJ2-7|TRBD1
TGTGCCAGCAGCTCGTGGGTGACAGGGGATTCCTACGAGCAGTACTTC
CASSSWVTGDSYEQYF
>TRBV7-3|once|17|TRBJ2-2|TRBD1
TGTGCCAGCAGCTTATTAAGGGGGCCCACGAACACCGGGGAGCTGTTTTTT
CASSLLRGPTNTGELFF
>TRBV6-2/TRBV6-3|-|16|TRBJ1-2|-
TGTGCCAGCAGTTACCAGGGGCGGCGTCAAGACTATGGCTACACCTTC
CASSYQGRRQDYGYTF
>TRBV19|-|14|TRBJ2-7|-
TGTGCCAGTAGTAATGGCGGCTACGCCTACGAGCAGTACTTC
CASSNGGYAYEQYF
>TRBV6-5|-|16|TRBJ1-5|-
TGTGCCAGCAGTTACTCGTCCCGGGGAGGGGATCAGCCCCAGCATTTT
CASSYSSRGGDQPQHF
>TRBV3-1/TRBV3-2|-|16|TRBJ2-5|-
TGTGCCAGCAGCCAAGACCAAACAGAAGATCAAGAGACCCAGTACTTC
CASSQDQTEDQETQYF
>TRBV28|-|14|TRBJ1-5|-
TGTGCCAGCGAACAGGGAAATAGCAATCAGCCCCAGCATTTT
CASEQGNSNQPQHF
>TRBV9|-|16|TRBJ2-5|TRBD2
TGTGCCAGCAGCGTAGACTTTAGCGGGGGACAAGAGACCCAGTACTTC
CASSVDFSGGQETQYF
>TRBV10-3|-|15|TRBJ1-1|TRBD1
TGTGCCATCAGTGGGGCAGGGGGCCTTGACACTGAAGCTTTCTTT
CAISGAGGLDTEAFF
>TRBV3-1/TRBV3-2|-|20|TRBJ2-1|TRBD2
TGTGCCAGCAGCCAAGCCATGACAGCGGGAGGGCTTTTCTCCTACAATGAGCAGTTCTTC
CASSQAMTAGGLFSYNEQFF
>TRBV5-3|-|15|TRBJ2-7|TRBD1
TGTGCCAGAAGCCCGGGACAGGGAGACTCCTACGAGCAGTACTTC
CARSPGQGDSYEQYF
>TRBV2|few|13|TRBJ2-7|-
TGTGCCAGAGAACAGGGAGCCGGGTACGAGCAGTACTTC
CAREQGAGYEQYF
>TRBV9|-|17|TRBJ1-2|-
TGTGCCAGCAGCGTACCCCAGGGTAGGGGTTCTAACTATGGCTACACCTTC
CASSVPQGRGSNYGYTF
>TRBV5-1|few|15|TRBJ2-2|-
TGCGCCAGCAGCCTAAGGGCCGGGGACACCGGGGAGCTGTTTTTT
CASSLRAGDTGELFF
>TRBV18|-|14|TRBJ1-5|-
TGTGCCAGCTCATACCGGGACACCAATCAGCCCCAGCATTTT
CASSYRDTNQPQHF
>TRBV21-1|-|13|TRBJ2-7|-
TGTGCCAGCACCCTCGGGGTCTGGGACGAGCAGTACTTC
CASTLGVWDEQYF
>TRBV28|-|13|TRBJ2-1|-
TGTGCCAGCAGTTTATACCCAGGCAATGAGCAGTTCTTC
CASSLYPGNEQFF
>TRBV7-9|-|13|TRBJ1-2|-
TGTGCCAGCAAAGAACAGGGATCGGAAGGCTACACCTTC
CASKEQGSEGYTF